Following are 8 T cell receptor beta chains from one sample sequenced in a study of HIV-infected patients and healthy controls. TCRdb re-derived calls from the 5' RACE reads in MiXCR, one entry per CDR3 protein. Here the sample spans around 58,000 distinct CDR3 sequences, roughly 19% being singletons. Material: CD4+ T cells from blood. The origin of the receptors is a human donor in good health.

The chain employs TRBV7-3 and TRBJ1-2; possible D gene TRBD1, 5 bases. This CDR3 is 13 amino acids long. Germline V CDR1 and CDR2: SGHTA, FQGTGA. V was shortened by 5 bases and J by 8 bases, with 15 bases between the two germline ends. The CDR3 here is CASSPHVGQGYTF. CDR3 DNA: TGTGCCAGCAGCCCCCACGTGGGGCAAGGCTACACCTTC.

This clonotype was recorded many times. The V call is TRBV7-2, the J call TRBJ1-2, with D perhaps TRBD1 (5 bases). Germline V gene sequence: CDR1 SGHTA, CDR2 FQGNSA. The V and J ends lost 2 bases and 7 bases respectively, with 17 bases between them. The CDR3 is 15 amino acids. CDR3 region: CASSLSQGGSIGYTF. The CDR3, as DNA: TGTGCCAGCAGCTTAAGTCAGGGAGGGTCGATTGGCTACACCTTC.

This clonotype was detected many times. This sequence joins TRBV30 and TRBJ2-3; 10 bases align to TRBD1. The CDR3 length is 19 residues. Germline assignment: CDR1 GTSNPN and CDR2 SVGIG (reference sequence). J was trimmed by 7 bases and V by 2 bases; bases with no gene match: 21. The CDR3 DNA sequence: TGTGCCTGGAGTTTCACGACAGGGGGCGCCGCGGGGGACCTGTATACGCAGTATTTT. Its translation is CAWSFTTGGAAGDLYTQYF.

This clonotype was seen ten or more times. V usage is TRBV5-1 and J usage is TRBJ1-1; 7 bases align to TRBD1. Trimming at V came to 0 bases and at J to 0 bases, leaving 5 bases not matched to a gene. The CDR3 spans 16 residues. Germline loops: CDR1 SGHRS, CDR2 YFSETQ. CDR3 in amino acids: CASSLGLGQLNTEAFF. In DNA form, the CDR3 reads TGCGCCAGCAGCTTGGGGCTGGGACAGCTGAACACTGAAGCTTTCTTT.

V is TRBV20-1 and J is TRBJ1-2; D is undetermined. V was clipped by 1 base and J by 0 bases, with 12 bases between them. This CDR3 region has 15 residues. Per the germline V gene, CDR1 is DFQATT and CDR2 is SNEGSKA (reference sequence). The CDR3 here is CSARVNGFPNYGYTF. For the CDR3, the DNA is TGCAGTGCTAGAGTTAACGGTTTTCCTAACTATGGCTACACCTTC.

The rearrangement uses TRBV6-6 and TRBJ2-7; 8 bases are shared with TRBD2. V lost 6 bases to trimming and J lost 1 base; unmatched junction nucleotides: 8. Germline CDR1 is MNHNY and CDR2 is SVGAGI (reference sequence). The CDR3 is 15 residues long. The CDR3 DNA follows: TGTGCCAGCAGCTTCCTGGCGGGAGGATCCTACGAGCAGTACTTC. It encodes CASSFLAGGSYEQYF.

This clonotype was picked up a small number of times. For the CDR3, the DNA is TGTGCCAGCAGTAAAAGACTAGCGGACACAGATACGCAGTATTTT. It yields the protein CASSKRLADTDTQYF. J is TRBJ2-3 and V is TRBV12-3 or TRBV12-4, with TRBD2 matching 9 bases. V trimming: 5 bases; J trimming: 2 bases; junction bases outside the gene matches: 5. The CDR3 spans 15 residues.

This clonotype was detected many times. The chain joins TRBV29-1 to TRBJ2-5; D is ambiguous. Trimming removed 4 bases at V and 4 bases at J, with 7 bases between. Germline V CDR1 and CDR2: SQVTM, ANQGSEA. This CDR3 is 11 amino acids long. In nucleotides, the CDR3 is TGCAGCGTTGTTCCGGGAGAGACCCAGTACTTC. Translation gives CSVVPGETQYF.